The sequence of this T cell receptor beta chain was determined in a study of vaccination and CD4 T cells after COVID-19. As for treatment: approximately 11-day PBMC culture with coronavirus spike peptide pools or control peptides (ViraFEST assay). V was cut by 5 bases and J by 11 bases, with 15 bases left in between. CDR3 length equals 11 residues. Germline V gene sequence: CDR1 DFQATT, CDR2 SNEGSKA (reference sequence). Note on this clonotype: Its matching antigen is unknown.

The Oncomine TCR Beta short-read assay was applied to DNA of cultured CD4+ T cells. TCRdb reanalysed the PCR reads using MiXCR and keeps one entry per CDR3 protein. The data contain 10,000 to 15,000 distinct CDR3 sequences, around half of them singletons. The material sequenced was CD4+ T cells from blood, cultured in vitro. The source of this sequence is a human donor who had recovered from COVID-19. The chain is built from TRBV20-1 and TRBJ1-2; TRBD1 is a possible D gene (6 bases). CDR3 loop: CSAPWTEIYTF. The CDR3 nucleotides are TGCAGTGCTCCTTGGACAGAGATTTACACCTTC.